Below, 17 T cell receptor beta chains from the same sample are listed, as sequenced in a study of blood T cell repertoires in COVID-19. The assay was immunoSEQ multiplex PCR, and TCRdb's table has in-frame clones only and misses some. The data contain about 270,000 clones, approximately 85% of them singletons. Sequencing was done on a sample of peripheral blood. The receptors originated from a human donor in a cohort sampled during active COVID-19.

The CDR3 DNA reads as TGTGCCAGCAGCCAAGACCCCGAAACTAGCGGGAGTCCTCAGTTCTTC. Its translation: CASSQDPETSGSPQFF. J is TRBJ2-1 and V is TRBV3-1 (or the pseudogene TRBV3-2); 11 nucleotides agree with TRBD2. Unmatched junction bases numbered 11, after V lost 0 bases and J lost 13 bases. CDR3 length: 16 amino acids. Germline V gene lookup returns CDR1 LGHDT and CDR2 YNNKEL (reference sequence).

This chain links TRBV7-3 with TRBJ2-1; D remains ambiguous. This CDR3 has 15 amino acids. Germline assignment: CDR1 SGHTA and CDR2 FQGTGA. V was clipped by 3 bases and J by 6 bases, with 15 bases between them. CDR3 sequence: CASSFGETQTNEQFF. In DNA form, the CDR3 reads TGTGCCAGCAGCTTCGGAGAGACCCAGACCAATGAGCAGTTCTTC.

V gene TRBV7-2 combines with J gene TRBJ2-4; TRBD1 aligns across 9 bases. Germline CDR1 and CDR2: SGHTA and FQGNSA. V dropped 3 bases and J dropped 2; count of bases not matched to a gene: 8. The CDR3 spans 17 residues. DNA of the CDR3: TGTGCCAGCAGCTTTCGTAAGGACAGGGGATCCAAAAACATTCAGTACTTC. It yields the protein CASSFRKDRGSKNIQYF.

This rearrangement joins TRBV27 to TRBJ2-1; no firm D call. The CDR3 runs to 14 residues. The germline gives CDR1 MNHEY, CDR2 SMNVEV (reference sequence). V lost 3 bases and J lost 5, with 11 bases in between. DNA for the CDR3: TGTGCCAGCAGTTTCGGCGGCGTACACAATGAGCAGTTCTTC. Its translation: CASSFGGVHNEQFF.

CDR3 bases: TGTGCCAGCAGCTGGACCGGGACAGGGACAGTTGGCTACACCTTC. This codes for CASSWTGTGTVGYTF. The chain recombines TRBV5-8 with TRBJ1-2; 9 bases match TRBD1. Germline CDR1 and CDR2: SGHTS and YDEGEE. This CDR3 is 15 amino acids long. Trimming took 3 bases from V and 7 from J; bases not matched to a gene: 10.

The chain uses TRBV5-4 and TRBJ1-6; TRBD1 matches at 7 bases. The CDR3 runs to 16 residues. V gave up 0 bases and J gave up 7 bases; unmatched junction bases: 7. Germline lookup yields CDR1 SGHNT and CDR2 YYREEE (reference sequence). This CDR3 reads CASSLGSTGVNSPLHF. The CDR3 DNA is TGTGCCAGCAGCTTGGGAAGCACAGGGGTCAATTCACCCCTCCACTTT. The complete variable domain, with remaining parts taken from reference TRBV5-4 and TRBJ1-6, reads ETGVTQSPTHLIKTRGQQVTLRCSSQSGHNTVSWYQQALGQGPQFIFQYYREEENGRGNFPPRFSGLQFPNYSSELNVNALELDDSALYLCASSLGSTGVNSPLHFGNGTRLTVT.

The gene calls are TRBV29-1 and TRBJ2-3, with 9 bases matching TRBD2. The CDR3 is made up of 15 amino acids. The junction had 8 bases not matched to a gene; V was cut back by 5 bases and J by 2 bases. Germline V gives CDR1 SQVTM, CDR2 ANQGSEA. The CDR3 here is CSVQASGTYTDTQYF. CDR3 sequence (DNA): TGCAGCGTTCAGGCTAGCGGGACTTACACAGATACGCAGTATTTT.

The V call is TRBV9, the J call TRBJ2-1, with TRBD2 identical over 8 bases. Trimming cost V 4 bases and J 2 bases; bases outside gene matches: 17. The CDR3 has 19 amino acids. Germline V gives CDR1 SGDLS, CDR2 YYNGEE. The CDR3 coding sequence is TGTGCCAGCAGCCCAGCCGGGACTAGGAGCAGTAGTACCTACAATGAGCAGTTCTTC. Its protein product is CASSPAGTRSSSTYNEQFF. Looking up the rest from reference TRBV9 and TRBJ2-1 gives the full variable domain: DSGVTQTPKHLITATGQRVTLRCSPRSGDLSVYWYQQSLDQGLQFLIQYYNGEERAKGNILERFSAQQFPDLHSELNLSSLELGDSALYFCASSPAGTRSSSTYNEQFFGPGTRLTVL.

The chain has TRBV7-2 and TRBJ2-1; D gene unclear. Trimming took off 6 bases at V and 6 bases at J, with 12 bases between the two ends. Germline loops: CDR1 SGHTA, CDR2 FQGNSA. CDR3 length: 13 amino acids. The CDR3 nucleotides read TGTGCCAGCAGACCTCAGGCAATCAATGAGCAGTTCTTC. Amino acids: CASRPQAINEQFF.

The gene calls are TRBV7-2 and TRBJ2-2; D uncertain. CDR3 length equals 15 residues. Trimming cost V 3 bases and J 3 bases, with 11 bases left between them. Per the germline V gene, CDR1 is SGHTA and CDR2 is FQGNSA. CDR3 in amino acids: CASSLQPGYTGELFF. The CDR3 region has the DNA TGTGCCAGCAGCTTGCAGCCAGGCTACACCGGGGAGCTGTTTTTT.

The chain couples TRBV7-2 to TRBJ2-3, with 11 positions matching TRBD2. Germline V lookup: CDR1 SGHTA, CDR2 FQGNSA. The CDR3 runs 16 residues. V lost 11 bases to trimming and J lost 1 base; unmatched junction nucleotides: 11. The CDR3 here is CASSGRPQGGTDTQYF. The DNA of the CDR3 is TGTGCCTCTAGCGGGAGGCCACAGGGGGGCACAGATACGCAGTATTTT.

J is TRBJ1-2 and V is TRBV19, with a weak D call TRBD1 (6 bases). This CDR3 is built from 14 residues. Germline V lookup: CDR1 LNHDA, CDR2 SQIVND (reference sequence). The V end was cut by 8 bases, the J end by 4 bases, with 17 bases between. As DNA, the CDR3 is TGTGCCAGTTCAGGGGACTGGGGGGGCTATGGCTACACCTTC. This translates into CASSGDWGGYGYTF.

The genes are TRBV3-1 (or the pseudogene TRBV3-2) and TRBJ2-7; D remains ambiguous. The CDR3 spans 12 residues. Trimming left V 1 base short and J 3 bases short, with 4 bases between. Germline CDR1 and CDR2: LGHDT and YNNKEL (reference sequence). Here the CDR3 reads CASSQAVYEQYF. The CDR3 coding sequence is TGTGCCAGCAGCCAAGCCGTCTACGAGCAGTACTTC.

The chain couples TRBV27 to TRBJ2-1; 15 positions agree with TRBD2. The CDR3 length is 18 residues. The trim removed 0 bases at V and 7 bases at J, leaving 7 bases unmatched. The germline V gene encodes CDR1 MNHEY and CDR2 SMNVEV (reference sequence). As DNA, the CDR3 is TGTGCCAGCAGTTTATCACCTCGGACTAGCGGGAGGGGGAATGAGCAGTTCTTC. This encodes CASSLSPRTSGRGNEQFF.

The V call is TRBV11-1, the J call TRBJ2-4; 10 bases fit TRBD2. Germline assignment: CDR1 SGHAT and CDR2 FQDESV (reference sequence). V gave up 4 bases and J gave up 4 bases; unmatched junction bases: 7. The CDR3 contains 16 residues. This chain's CDR3 is CASSSKAGGTKNIQYF. In nucleotides, the CDR3 is TGTGCCAGCAGCTCGAAAGCGGGAGGGACTAAAAACATTCAGTACTTC.

This clone was seen a single time. The V call is TRBV21-1, the J call TRBJ2-1; the DNA was not used to check the table's D call, TRBD2. TRBV21-1 counts as a pseudogene. This CDR3 has 11 amino acids. As DNA, the CDR3 is TGTGCCAGCAGCTCGGGTACTGAGCAGTTCTTC. Translated, it gives CASSSGTEQFF.

The rearrangement joins TRBV19 to TRBJ1-4; the match to TRBD1 covers 7 bases. The CDR3 covers 15 residues. CDR1 is LNHDA and CDR2 is SQIVND in the germline V gene (reference sequence). J was trimmed by 5 bases and V by 7 bases; bases with no gene match: 10. The CDR3 bases are TGTGCCAGTAATCCCACAGGGGTTGGAAATGAAAAACTGTTTTTT. Encoded protein: CASNPTGVGNEKLFF.